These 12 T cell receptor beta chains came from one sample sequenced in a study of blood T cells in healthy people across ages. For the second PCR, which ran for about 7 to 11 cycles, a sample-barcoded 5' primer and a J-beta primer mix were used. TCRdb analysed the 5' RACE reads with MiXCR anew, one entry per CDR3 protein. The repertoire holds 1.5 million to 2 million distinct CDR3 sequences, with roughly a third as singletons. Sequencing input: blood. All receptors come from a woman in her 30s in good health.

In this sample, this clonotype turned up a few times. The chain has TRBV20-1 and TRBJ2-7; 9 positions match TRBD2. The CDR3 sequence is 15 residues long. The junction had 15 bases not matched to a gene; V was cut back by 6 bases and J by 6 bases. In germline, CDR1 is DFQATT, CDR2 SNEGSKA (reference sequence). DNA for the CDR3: TGCAGTGCGCCAGACCAGCGGGAGGATCATGGCGAGCAGTACTTC. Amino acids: CSAPDQREDHGEQYF.

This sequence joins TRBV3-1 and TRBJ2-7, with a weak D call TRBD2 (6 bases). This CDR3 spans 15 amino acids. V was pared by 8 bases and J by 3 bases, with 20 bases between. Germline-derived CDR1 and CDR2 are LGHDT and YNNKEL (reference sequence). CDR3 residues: CASPSEGIRSYEQYF. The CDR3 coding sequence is TGTGCCAGCCCGTCGGAGGGAATAAGGAGCTACGAGCAGTACTTC.

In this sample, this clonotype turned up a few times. The CDR3 DNA follows: TGCAGTGCTAGACCAGGGGCGGAATCACCCCTCCACTTT. Residues: CSARPGAESPLHF. V usage is TRBV20-1 and J usage is TRBJ1-6; possibly TRBD1 for D (6 bases). The germline CDR1 and CDR2 sequences are DFQATT and SNEGSKA (reference sequence). V was cut by 2 bases and J by 10 bases, with 12 bases left in between. The CDR3 extends over 13 amino acids.

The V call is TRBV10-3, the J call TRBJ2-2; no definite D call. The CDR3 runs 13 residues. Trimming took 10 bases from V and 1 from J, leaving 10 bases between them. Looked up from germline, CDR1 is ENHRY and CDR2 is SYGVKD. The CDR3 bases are TGTGCCACAAAGGGTGAGAACACCGGGGAGCTGTTTTTT. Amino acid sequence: CATKGENTGELFF.

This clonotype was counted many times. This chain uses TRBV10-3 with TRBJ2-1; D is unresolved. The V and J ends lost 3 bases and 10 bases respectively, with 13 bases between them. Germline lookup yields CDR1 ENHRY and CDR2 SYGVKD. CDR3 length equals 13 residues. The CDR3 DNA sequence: TGTGCCATCAGTGATGAGATGCAGAAGGAGCAGTTCTTC. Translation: CAISDEMQKEQFF.

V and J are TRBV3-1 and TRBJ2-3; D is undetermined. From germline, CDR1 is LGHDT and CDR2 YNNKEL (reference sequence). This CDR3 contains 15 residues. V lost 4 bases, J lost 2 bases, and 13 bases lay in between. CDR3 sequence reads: CASSRNTGITDTQYF. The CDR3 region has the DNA TGTGCCAGCAGCCGGAATACTGGCATCACAGATACGCAGTATTTT.

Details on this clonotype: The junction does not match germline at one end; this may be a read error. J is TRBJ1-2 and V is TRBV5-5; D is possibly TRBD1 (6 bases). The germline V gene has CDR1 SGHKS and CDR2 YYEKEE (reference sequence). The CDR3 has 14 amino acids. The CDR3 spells CASSFSQGVYGHTF. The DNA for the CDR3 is TGTGCCAGCAGCTTCTCACAGGGAGTCTATGGCCACACCTTC. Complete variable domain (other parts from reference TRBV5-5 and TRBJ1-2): DAGVTQSPTHLIKTRGQQVTLRCSPISGHKSVSWYQQVLGQGPQFIFQYYEKEERGRGNFPDRFSARQFPNYSSELNVNALLLGDSALYLCASSFSQGVYGHTFGSGTRLTVV.

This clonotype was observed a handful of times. Here the CDR3 reads CASSYSTGTYEQYF. The CDR3 nucleotides are TGTGCCAGCAGTTACTCGACAGGAACCTACGAGCAGTACTTC. This rearrangement joins TRBV6-5 to TRBJ2-7; tentative D call: TRBD1 (6 bases). Germline CDR1 and CDR2: MNHEY and SVGAGI. The V and J ends lost 0 bases and 2 bases respectively, with 8 bases between them. The CDR3 extends over 14 amino acids.

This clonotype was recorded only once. This CDR3 is CSAQTSGRTHQETQYF. The CDR3 region has the DNA TGCAGTGCCCAGACTAGCGGGAGGACCCACCAAGAGACCCAGTACTTC. This sequence joins TRBV20-1 and TRBJ2-5; TRBD2 agrees at 13 bases. The CDR3 sequence is 16 residues long. Per germline, CDR1 DFQATT and CDR2 SNEGSKA (reference sequence). The junction had 7 bases not matched to a gene; V was cut back by 6 bases and J by 0 bases.

This CDR3 reads CASSMPGRGSSQYF. CDR3 nucleotide sequence: TGTGCCAGCAGCATGCCGGGACGGGGCTCGTCCCAGTACTTC. This chain links TRBV11-2 with TRBJ2-7; the D call may be TRBD1 or TRBD2 (5 bases each). CDR1 is SGHAT, CDR2 FQNNGV, per germline. This CDR3 is built from 14 residues. The ends were cut back, 5 bases at V and 10 bases at J, with 21 bases in the middle.

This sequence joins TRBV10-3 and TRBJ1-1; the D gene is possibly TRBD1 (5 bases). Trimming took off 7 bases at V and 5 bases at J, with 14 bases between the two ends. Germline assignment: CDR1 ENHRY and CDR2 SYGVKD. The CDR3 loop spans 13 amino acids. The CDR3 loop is CAIIGVWGTEAFF. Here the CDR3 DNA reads TGTGCCATCATAGGGGTATGGGGTACTGAAGCTTTCTTT.

The CDR3 sequence is CAISGGRTNTGELFF. Here the CDR3 DNA reads TGTGCCATCAGTGGGGGTCGCACAAACACCGGGGAGCTGTTTTTT. The chain employs TRBV10-3 and TRBJ2-2, with no clear D. CDR1 ENHRY and CDR2 SYGVKD come from the germline V gene. V was pared by 4 bases and J by 2 bases, with 11 bases between. The CDR3 is 15 residues long.